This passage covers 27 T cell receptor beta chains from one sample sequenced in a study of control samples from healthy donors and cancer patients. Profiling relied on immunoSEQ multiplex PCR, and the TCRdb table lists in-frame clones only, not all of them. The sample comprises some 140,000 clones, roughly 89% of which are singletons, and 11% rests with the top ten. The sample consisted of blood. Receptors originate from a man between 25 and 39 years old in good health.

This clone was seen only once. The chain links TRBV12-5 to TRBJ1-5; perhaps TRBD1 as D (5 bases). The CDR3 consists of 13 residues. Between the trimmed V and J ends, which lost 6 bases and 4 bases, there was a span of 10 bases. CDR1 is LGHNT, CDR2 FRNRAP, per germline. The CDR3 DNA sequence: TGTGCTAGTGGGTTTACAGGTAATCAGCCCCAGCATTTT. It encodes CASGFTGNQPQHF.

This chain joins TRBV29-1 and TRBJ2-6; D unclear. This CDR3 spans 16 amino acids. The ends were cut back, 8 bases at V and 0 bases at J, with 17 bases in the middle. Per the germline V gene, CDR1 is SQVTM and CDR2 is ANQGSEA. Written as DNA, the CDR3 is TGCAGCTCCCCCCCCGGGTGTGACTCTGGGGCCAACGTCCTGACTTTC. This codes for CSSPPGCDSGANVLTF. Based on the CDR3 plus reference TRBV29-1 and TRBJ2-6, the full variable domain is SAVISQKPSRDICQRGTSLTIQCQVDSQVTMMFWYRQQPGQSLTLIATANQGSEATYESGFVIDKFPISRPNLTFSTLTVSNMSPEDSSIYLCSSPPGCDSGANVLTFGAGSRLTVL.

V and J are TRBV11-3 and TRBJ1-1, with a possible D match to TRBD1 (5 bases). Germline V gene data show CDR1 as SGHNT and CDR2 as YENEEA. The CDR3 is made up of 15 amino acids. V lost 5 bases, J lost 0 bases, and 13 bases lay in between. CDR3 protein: CASSTGLGMNTEAFF. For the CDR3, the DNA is TGTGCCAGCAGCACAGGACTGGGCATGAACACTGAAGCTTTCTTT.

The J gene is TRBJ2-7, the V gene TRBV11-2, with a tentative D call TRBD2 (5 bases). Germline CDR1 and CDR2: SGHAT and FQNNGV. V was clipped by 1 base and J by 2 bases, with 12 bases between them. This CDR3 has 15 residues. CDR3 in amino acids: CASSLGPAGAYEQYF. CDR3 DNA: TGTGCCAGCAGCTTAGGGCCAGCCGGGGCCTACGAGCAGTACTTC.

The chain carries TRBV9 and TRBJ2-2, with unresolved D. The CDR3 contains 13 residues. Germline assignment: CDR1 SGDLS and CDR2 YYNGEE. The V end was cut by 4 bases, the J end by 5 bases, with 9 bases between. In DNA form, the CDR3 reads TGTGCCAGCAGCCTCTTTTTGACCGGGGAGCTGTTTTTT. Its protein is CASSLFLTGELFF.

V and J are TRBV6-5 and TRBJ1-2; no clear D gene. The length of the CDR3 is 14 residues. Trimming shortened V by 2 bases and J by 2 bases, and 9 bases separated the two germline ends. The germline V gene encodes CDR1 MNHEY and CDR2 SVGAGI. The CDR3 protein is CASSYRPPNYGYTF. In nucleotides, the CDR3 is TGTGCCAGCAGTTACCGCCCGCCAAACTATGGCTACACCTTC.

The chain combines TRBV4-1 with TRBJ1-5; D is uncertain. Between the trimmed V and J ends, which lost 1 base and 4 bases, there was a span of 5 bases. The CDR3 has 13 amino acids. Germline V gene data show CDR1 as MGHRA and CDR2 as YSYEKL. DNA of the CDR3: TGCGCCAGCAGCCAAGTTTTTAATCAGCCCCAGCATTTT. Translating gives CASSQVFNQPQHF.

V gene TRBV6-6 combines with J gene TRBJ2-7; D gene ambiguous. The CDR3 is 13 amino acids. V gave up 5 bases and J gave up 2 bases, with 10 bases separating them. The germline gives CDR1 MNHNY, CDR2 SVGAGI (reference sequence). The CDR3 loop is CASSITETYEQYF. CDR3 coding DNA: TGTGCCAGCAGTATTACGGAGACCTACGAGCAGTACTTC.

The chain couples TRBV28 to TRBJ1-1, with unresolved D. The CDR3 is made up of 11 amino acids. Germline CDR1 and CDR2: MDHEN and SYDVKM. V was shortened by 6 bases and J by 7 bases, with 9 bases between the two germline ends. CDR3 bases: TGTGCCAGCAGGGACTTTAATGAAGCTTTCTTT. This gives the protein CASRDFNEAFF.

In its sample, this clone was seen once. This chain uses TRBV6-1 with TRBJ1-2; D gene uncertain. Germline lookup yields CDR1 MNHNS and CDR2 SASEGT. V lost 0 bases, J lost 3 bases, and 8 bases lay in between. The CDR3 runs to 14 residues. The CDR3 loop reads CASSEAGSYYGYTF. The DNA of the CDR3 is TGTGCCAGCAGTGAAGCGGGGTCTTACTATGGCTACACCTTC.

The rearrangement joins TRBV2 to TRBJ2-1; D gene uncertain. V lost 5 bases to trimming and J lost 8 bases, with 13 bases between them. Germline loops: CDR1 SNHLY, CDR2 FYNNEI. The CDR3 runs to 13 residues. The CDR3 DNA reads TGTGCCAGCAGTCACGCCTTGGTCTATGAGCAGTTCTTC. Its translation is CASSHALVYEQFF.

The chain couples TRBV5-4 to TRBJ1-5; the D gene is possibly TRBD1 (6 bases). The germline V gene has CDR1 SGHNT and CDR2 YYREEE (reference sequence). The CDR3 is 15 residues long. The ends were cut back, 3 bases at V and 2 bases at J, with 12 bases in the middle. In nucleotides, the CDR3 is TGTGCCAGCAGCTGCCAGGGGTGGGGCAATCAGCCCCAGCATTTT. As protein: CASSCQGWGNQPQHF.

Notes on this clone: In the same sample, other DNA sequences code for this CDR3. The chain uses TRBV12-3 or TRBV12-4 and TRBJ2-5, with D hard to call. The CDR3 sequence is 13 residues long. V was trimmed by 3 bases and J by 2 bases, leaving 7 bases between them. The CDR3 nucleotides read TGTGCCAGCAGTTTTCGCGGTCAAGAGACCCAGTACTTC. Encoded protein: CASSFRGQETQYF.

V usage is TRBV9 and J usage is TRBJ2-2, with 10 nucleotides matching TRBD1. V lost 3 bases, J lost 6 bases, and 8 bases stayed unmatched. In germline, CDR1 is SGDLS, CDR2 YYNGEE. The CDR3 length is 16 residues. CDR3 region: CASSGLTGGDAGELFF. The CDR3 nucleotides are TGTGCCAGCAGCGGGCTGACAGGGGGCGACGCCGGGGAGCTGTTTTTT.

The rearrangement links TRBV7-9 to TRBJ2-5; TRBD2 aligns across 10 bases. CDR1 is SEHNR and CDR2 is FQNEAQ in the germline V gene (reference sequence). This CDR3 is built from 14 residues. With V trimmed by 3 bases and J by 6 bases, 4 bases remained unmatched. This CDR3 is CASSFGAGGKTQYF. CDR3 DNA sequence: TGTGCCAGCAGCTTTGGAGCGGGAGGGAAGACCCAGTACTTC.

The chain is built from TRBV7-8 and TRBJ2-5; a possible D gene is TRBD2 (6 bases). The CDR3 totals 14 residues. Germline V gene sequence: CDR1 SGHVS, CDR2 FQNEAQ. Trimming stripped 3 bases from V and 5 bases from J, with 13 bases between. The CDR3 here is CASSFRGSGETQYF. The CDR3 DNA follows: TGTGCCAGCAGCTTCCGGGGTAGCGGCGAGACCCAGTACTTC. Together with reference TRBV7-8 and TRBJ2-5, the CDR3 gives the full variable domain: GAGVSQSPRYKVAKRGQDVALRCDPISGHVSLFWYQQALGQGPEFLTYFQNEAQLDKSGLPSDRFFAERPEGSVSTLKIQRTQQEDSAVYLCASSFRGSGETQYFGPGTRLLVL.

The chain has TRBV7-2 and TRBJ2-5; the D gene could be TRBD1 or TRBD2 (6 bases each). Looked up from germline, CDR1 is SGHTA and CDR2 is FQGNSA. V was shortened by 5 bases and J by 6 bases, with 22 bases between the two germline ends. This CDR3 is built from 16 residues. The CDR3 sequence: CASSPVPGALPKTQYF. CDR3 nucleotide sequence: TGTGCCAGCAGCCCCGTTCCGGGGGCGCTTCCGAAGACCCAGTACTTC.

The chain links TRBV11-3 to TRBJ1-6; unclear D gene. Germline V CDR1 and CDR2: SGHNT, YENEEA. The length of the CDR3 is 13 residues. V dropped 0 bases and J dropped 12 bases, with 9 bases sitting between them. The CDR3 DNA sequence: TGTGCCAGCAGCTTAGAAGGGTTAGAACCCCTCCACTTT. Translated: CASSLEGLEPLHF.

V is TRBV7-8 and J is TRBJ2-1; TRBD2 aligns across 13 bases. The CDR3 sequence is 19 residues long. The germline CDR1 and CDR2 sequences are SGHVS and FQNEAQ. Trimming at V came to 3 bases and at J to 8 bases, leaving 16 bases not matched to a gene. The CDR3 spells CASSFYRLSRTSGSDEQFF. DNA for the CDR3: TGTGCCAGCAGCTTCTACAGGCTATCAAGGACTAGCGGGAGCGATGAGCAGTTCTTC.

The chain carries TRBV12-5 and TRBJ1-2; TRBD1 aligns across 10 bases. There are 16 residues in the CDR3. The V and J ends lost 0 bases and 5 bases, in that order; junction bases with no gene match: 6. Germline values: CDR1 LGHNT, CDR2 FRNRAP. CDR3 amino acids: CASGLVPPGQGYGYTF. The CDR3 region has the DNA TGTGCTAGTGGTTTGGTACCCCCGGGACAGGGGTATGGCTACACCTTC.

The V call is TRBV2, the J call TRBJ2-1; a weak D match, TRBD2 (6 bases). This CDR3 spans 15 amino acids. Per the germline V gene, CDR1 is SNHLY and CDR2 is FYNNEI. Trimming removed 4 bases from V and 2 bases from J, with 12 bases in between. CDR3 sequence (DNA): TGTGCCAGCAGTGTTTCGGGACTGGCCTACAATGAGCAGTTCTTC. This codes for CASSVSGLAYNEQFF.

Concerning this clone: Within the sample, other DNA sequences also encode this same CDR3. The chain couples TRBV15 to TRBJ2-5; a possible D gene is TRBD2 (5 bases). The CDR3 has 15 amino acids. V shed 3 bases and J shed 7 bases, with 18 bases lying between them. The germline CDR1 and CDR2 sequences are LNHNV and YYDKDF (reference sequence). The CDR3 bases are TGTGCCACCAGCAGGCGGTCCGGGGAGAAGGGGACCCAGTACTTC. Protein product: CATSRRSGEKGTQYF.

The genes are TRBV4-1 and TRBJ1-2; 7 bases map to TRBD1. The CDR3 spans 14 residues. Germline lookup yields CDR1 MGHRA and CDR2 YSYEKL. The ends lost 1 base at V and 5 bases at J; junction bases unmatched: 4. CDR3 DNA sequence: TGCGCCAGCAGCCAAGGGATACAGGGGTATGGCTACACCTTC. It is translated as CASSQGIQGYGYTF.

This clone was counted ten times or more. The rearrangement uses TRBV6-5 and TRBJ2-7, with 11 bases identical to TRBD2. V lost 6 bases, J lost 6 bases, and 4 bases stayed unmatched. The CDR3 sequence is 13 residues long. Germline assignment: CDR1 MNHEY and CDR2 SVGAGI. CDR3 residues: CASRGLAGGEQYF. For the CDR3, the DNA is TGTGCCAGCAGGGGGCTAGCGGGAGGCGAGCAGTACTTC.

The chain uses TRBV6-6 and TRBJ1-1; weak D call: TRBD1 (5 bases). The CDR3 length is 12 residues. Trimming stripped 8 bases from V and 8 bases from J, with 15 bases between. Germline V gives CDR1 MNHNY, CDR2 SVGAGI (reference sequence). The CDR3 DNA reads TGTGCCAGCCGACCCAGGGAGGGAGAAGCTTTCTTT. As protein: CASRPREGEAFF.

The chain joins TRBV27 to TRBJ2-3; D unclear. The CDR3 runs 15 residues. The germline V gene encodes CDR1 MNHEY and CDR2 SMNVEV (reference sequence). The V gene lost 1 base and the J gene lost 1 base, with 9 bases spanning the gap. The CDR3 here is CASSLLRTGTDTQYF. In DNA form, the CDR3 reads TGTGCCAGCAGTTTATTACGGACCGGCACAGATACGCAGTATTTT.

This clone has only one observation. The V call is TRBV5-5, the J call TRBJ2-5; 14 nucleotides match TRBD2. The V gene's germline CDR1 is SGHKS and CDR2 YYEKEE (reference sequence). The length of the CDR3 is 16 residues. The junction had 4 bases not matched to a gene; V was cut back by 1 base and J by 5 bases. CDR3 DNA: TGTGCCAGCAGCTTGCTGGGGACTAGCGGGAGTGAGACCCAGTACTTC. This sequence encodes CASSLLGTSGSETQYF.